This T cell receptor beta chain stems from a study of T cells after yellow fever vaccination. The germline gives CDR1 DFQATT, CDR2 SNEGSKA (reference sequence). CDR3 size: 13 residues. V was cut by 6 bases and J by 2 bases, with 14 bases left in between. One entry per CDR3 protein, called by TCRdb with MiXCR from the 5' RACE reads. This sample has about 340,000 distinct CDR3 sequences, with around 13% found just once. Ten or more counts support this clonotype. The sequencing here drew on CD4+ T cells sorted from PBMCs, taken 15 days after the yellow fever booster vaccination. The chain joins TRBV20-1 to TRBJ2-7; tentatively, D is TRBD2 (6 bases). The sequence derives from a man younger than 30 who received the YFV17D yellow fever vaccine. CDR3 region: CSARDGLTYEQYF. The CDR3 bases are TGCAGTGCGCGGGACGGATTAACCTACGAGCAGTACTTC.